This T cell receptor beta chain was found in a study of T cell responses to AZD1222 COVID-19 vaccine. Study findings and constraints: Researchers report vaccine-associated CD4 TCRs spanning spike, with dominance at 160-218 and 743-854.

TCRdb's table, derived via immunoSEQ multiplex PCR, lists solely in-frame clones and lacks some. The table shows about 150,000 clones, with just over 90% occurring only once. Note on this clone: Its antigen is unidentified.

Trimming pared 5 bases from V and 4 bases from J, leaving 20 bases between. CDR1 is SEHNR and CDR2 is FQNEAQ in the germline V gene (reference sequence). CDR3 length: 16 residues. The material was peripheral blood, obtained 28 days after the second AZD1222 dose. V gene TRBV7-9 combines with J gene TRBJ1-1; D may be TRBD1 (5 bases). The source is an adult who received the AZD1222 COVID-19 vaccine. The CDR3 here is CASSRQTGVRGTEAFF. DNA for the CDR3: TGTGCCAGCAGCCGACAGACCGGGGTCCGGGGCACTGAAGCTTTCTTT.